The 5 T cell receptor beta chains below were found in one sample sequenced in a study of CD8 T cells in Susac syndrome. Reverse transcription of roughly 0.5 to 1 ug RNA was carried out with random hexamers. TCRdb re-called the immunoSEQ multiplex PCR reads through MiXCR, storing one row per CDR3 protein. This table has approximately 120,000 distinct CDR3 sequences, 85% to 95% appearing once. The source material was CD8+ T cells from PBMCs. Source of these receptors: a human donor in good health.

A single count supports this clonotype. The chain carries TRBV5-6 and TRBJ2-5, with unresolved D. Germline V gives CDR1 SGHDT, CDR2 YYEEEE. V lost 3 bases, J lost 1 base, and 13 bases lay in between. The CDR3 spans 15 residues. DNA for the CDR3: TGTGCCAGCAGCTCATTTTGGACGGCCCAAGAGACCCAGTACTTC. This translates into CASSSFWTAQETQYF. Full variable domain (remainder filled in from reference TRBV5-6 and TRBJ2-5): DAGVTQSPTHLIKTRGQQVTLRCSPKSGHDTVSWYQQALGQGPQFIFQYYEEEERQRGNFPDRFSGHQFPNYSSELNVNALLLGDSALYLCASSSFWTAQETQYFGPGTRLLVL.

The chain carries TRBV7-9 and TRBJ1-1; 11 bases agree with TRBD1. The CDR3 runs to 14 residues. V lost 6 bases to trimming and J lost 3 bases; unmatched junction nucleotides: 3. Germline loops: CDR1 SEHNR, CDR2 FQNEAQ (reference sequence). The CDR3 DNA reads TGTGCCAGCAGAGGGACAGGGGGAGACACTGAAGCTTTCTTT. Protein sequence: CASRGTGGDTEAFF.

The chain employs TRBV3-1 and TRBJ1-6; 9 nucleotides match TRBD1. CDR1 is LGHDT, CDR2 YNNKEL, per germline (reference sequence). Trimming removed 4 bases from V and 14 bases from J; junction bases left unmatched: 12. This CDR3 contains 15 residues. CDR3 region: CASSPFLDRGKALHF. The DNA of the CDR3 is TGTGCCAGCAGCCCCTTTTTAGACAGGGGGAAGGCCCTCCACTTT.

The V gene is TRBV6-2 or TRBV6-3, the J gene TRBJ2-7; D not resolved. CDR3 length equals 13 residues. Trimming cost V 6 bases and J 3 bases, with 12 bases left between them. Germline V gives CDR1 MNHEY, CDR2 SVGEGT. The CDR3 spells CASSPDDLYEQYF. The CDR3 DNA follows: TGTGCCAGCAGCCCCGATGACCTCTACGAGCAGTACTTC.

The J gene is TRBJ1-1, the V gene TRBV6-2 or TRBV6-3; maybe TRBD1 (5 bases). The V gene's germline CDR1 is MNHEY and CDR2 SVGEGT. Between the trimmed V and J ends, which lost 7 bases and 1 base, there was a span of 13 bases. The CDR3 has 14 residues. This chain's CDR3 is CASTSDTPNTEAFF. In DNA, the CDR3 is TGTGCCAGCACTTCGGACACTCCGAACACTGAAGCTTTCTTT.